The 7 T cell receptor beta chains reported below all come from one sample, sequenced in a study of blood T cell repertoires in COVID-19. Produced via immunoSEQ multiplex PCR; TCRdb's table is partial and in-frame only. The data hold about 270,000 clones, with 81% observed a single time. The sequencing input was peripheral blood. Receptors were obtained from a woman aged 55-70 years with active or convalescent COVID-19.

This chain joins TRBV18 and TRBJ2-1, with 7 bases fitting TRBD2. CDR1 and CDR2 (germline): KGHSH, LQKENI. V lost 2 bases and J lost 5; bases outside the gene matches: 9. The length of the CDR3 is 16 residues. The CDR3 protein is CASSPDRGDFHNEQFF. DNA of the CDR3: TGTGCCAGCTCACCAGATCGGGGGGATTTTCACAATGAGCAGTTCTTC.

This chain connects TRBV5-6 to TRBJ1-6; D uncertain. The ends were cut back, 0 bases at V and 0 bases at J, with 10 bases in the middle. This CDR3 has 17 amino acids. Germline CDR1 SGHDT, CDR2 YYEEEE. CDR3 bases: TGTGCCAGCAGCTTGGGCGCGGGGAACTCCTATAATTCACCCCTCCACTTT. Its translation: CASSLGAGNSYNSPLHF.

V and J are TRBV7-8 and TRBJ1-6; D is unclear. V lost 1 base and J 8 bases, leaving 15 bases between the germline ends. This CDR3 is 16 amino acids long. The germline V gene has CDR1 SGHVS and CDR2 FQNEAQ. CDR3 coding DNA: TGTGCCAGCAGCTTAGTTGTGTGGGAGGCCTATTCACCCCTCCACTTT. This gives the protein CASSLVVWEAYSPLHF.

The V and J genes are TRBV6-5 and TRBJ2-3; D possibly corresponds to TRBD2 (5 bases). The V gene's germline CDR1 is MNHEY and CDR2 SVGAGI. The CDR3 length is 16 residues. Deletions cut 0 bases from V and 6 bases from J, with 16 bases between. CDR3 nucleotides: TGTGCCAGCAGTTACTCGGGCCTAGCTTTCATGGATACGCAGTATTTT. This translates into CASSYSGLAFMDTQYF.

V usage is TRBV5-1 and J usage is TRBJ1-2, with 10 bases matching TRBD1. CDR1 and CDR2 from the germline V gene are SGHRS and YFSETQ. Germline trimming cut 4 bases from V and 6 bases from J; bases unmatched to any gene: 6. CDR3 length: 14 amino acids. The CDR3 region has the DNA TGCGCCAGCAGCAAGGAGGACAGGGGGAATGGCTACACCTTC. Translating gives CASSKEDRGNGYTF. Full variable domain (remainder filled in from reference TRBV5-1 and TRBJ1-2): KAGVTQTPRYLIKTRGQQVTLSCSPISGHRSVSWYQQTPGQGLQFLFEYFSETQRNKGNFPGRFSGRQFSNSRSEMNVSTLELGDSALYLCASSKEDRGNGYTFGSGTRLTVV.

The chain couples TRBV20-1 to TRBJ1-1; D might be TRBD1 (5 bases). CDR1 is DFQATT, CDR2 SNEGSKA, per germline (reference sequence). CDR3 size: 11 residues. Trimming took off 6 bases at V and 5 bases at J, with 10 bases between the two ends. In DNA form, the CDR3 reads TGCAGTGCAAAAAGGGGTACTGAAGCTTTCTTT. It encodes CSAKRGTEAFF.

This clone was observed a handful of times. The rearrangement links TRBV5-5 to TRBJ2-3; weak D call: TRBD1 (5 bases). Germline values: CDR1 SGHKS, CDR2 YYEKEE (reference sequence). The CDR3 is 15 residues long. V was pared by 6 bases and J by 3 bases, with 17 bases between. The CDR3, as DNA: TGTGCCAGCATTTGGAGTGGACACAGGACAGATACGCAGTATTTT. Translation gives CASIWSGHRTDTQYF.